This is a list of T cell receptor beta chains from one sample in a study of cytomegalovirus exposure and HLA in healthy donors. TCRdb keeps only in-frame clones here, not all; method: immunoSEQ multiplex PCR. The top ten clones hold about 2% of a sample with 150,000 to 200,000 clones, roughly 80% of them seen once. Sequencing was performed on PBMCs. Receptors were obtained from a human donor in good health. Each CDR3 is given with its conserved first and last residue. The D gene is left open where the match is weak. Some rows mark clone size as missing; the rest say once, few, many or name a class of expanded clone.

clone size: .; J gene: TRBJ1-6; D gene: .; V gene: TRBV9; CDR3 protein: CASSEDGGLSSPLHF; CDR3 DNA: TGTGCCAGCAGCGAAGATGGGGGACTTAGTTCACCCCTCCACTTT
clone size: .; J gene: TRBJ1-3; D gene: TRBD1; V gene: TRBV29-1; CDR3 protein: CSATTGIGNTIYF; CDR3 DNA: TGCAGCGCCACGACAGGGATTGGAAACACCATATATTTT
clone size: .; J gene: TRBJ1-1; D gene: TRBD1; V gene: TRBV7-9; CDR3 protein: CASSWDRVEAFF; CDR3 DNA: TGTGCCAGCAGCTGGGACAGGGTGGAAGCTTTCTTT
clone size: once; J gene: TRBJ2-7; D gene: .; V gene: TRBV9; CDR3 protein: CASGDMSYEQYF; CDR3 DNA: TGTGCCAGCGGGGACATGAGCTACGAGCAGTACTTC
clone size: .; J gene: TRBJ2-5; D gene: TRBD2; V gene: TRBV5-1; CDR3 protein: CASSLGGTTKETQYF; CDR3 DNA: TGCGCCAGCAGCTTGGGCGGGACTACGAAAGAGACCCAGTACTTC
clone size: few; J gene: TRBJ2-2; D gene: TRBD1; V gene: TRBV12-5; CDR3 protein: CASGTGQGDTGELFF; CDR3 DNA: TGTGCTAGTGGTACGGGACAGGGTGACACCGGGGAGCTGTTTTTT
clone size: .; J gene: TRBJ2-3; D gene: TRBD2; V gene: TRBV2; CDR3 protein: CASSWSGGRTDTQYF; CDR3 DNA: TGTGCCAGCAGTTGGAGCGGGGGGCGCACAGATACGCAGTATTTT
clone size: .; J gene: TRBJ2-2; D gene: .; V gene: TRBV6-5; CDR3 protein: CASSLPGRGTGELFF; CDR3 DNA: TGTGCCAGCAGCCTCCCTGGCCGGGGCACCGGGGAGCTGTTTTTT
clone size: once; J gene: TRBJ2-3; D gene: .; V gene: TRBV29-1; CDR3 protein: CSVARSGTDTQYF; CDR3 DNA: TGCAGCGTTGCCCGGAGTGGCACAGATACGCAGTATTTT
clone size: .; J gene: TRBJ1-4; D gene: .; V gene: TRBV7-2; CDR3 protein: CASSLALREGEKLFF; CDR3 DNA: TGTGCCAGCAGCTTAGCCCTCCGGGAGGGTGAAAAACTGTTTTTT
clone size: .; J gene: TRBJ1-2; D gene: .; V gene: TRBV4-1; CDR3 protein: CASLKIGGGRGGYTF; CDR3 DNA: TGCGCCAGCCTAAAGATCGGGGGGGGCAGGGGTGGCTACACCTTC
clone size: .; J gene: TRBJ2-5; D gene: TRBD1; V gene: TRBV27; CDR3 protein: CASSLDRRQETQYF; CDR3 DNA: TGTGCCAGCAGTTTGGACAGGAGGCAAGAGACCCAGTACTTC
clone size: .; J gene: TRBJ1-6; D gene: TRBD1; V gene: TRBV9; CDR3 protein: CASSVTPGQGAGNSPLHF; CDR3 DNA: TGTGCCAGCAGCGTAACTCCGGGACAGGGGGCAGGGAATTCACCCCTCCACTTT
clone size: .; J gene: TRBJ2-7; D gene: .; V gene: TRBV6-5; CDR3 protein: CASRTAGSYEQYF; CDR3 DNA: TGTGCCAGTAGAACGGCGGGGAGCTACGAGCAGTACTTC
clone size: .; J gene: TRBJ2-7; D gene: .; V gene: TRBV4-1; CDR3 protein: CASSQAFPRYEQYF; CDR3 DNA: TGCGCCAGCAGCCAAGCTTTCCCTCGGTACGAGCAGTACTTC
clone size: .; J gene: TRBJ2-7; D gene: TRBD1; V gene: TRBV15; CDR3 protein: CATSNGTGIYYEQYF; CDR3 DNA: TGTGCCACCAGCAATGGGACAGGGATTTACTACGAGCAGTACTTC
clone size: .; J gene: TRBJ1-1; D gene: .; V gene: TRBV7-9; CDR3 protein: CASSLEEGFGHEAFF; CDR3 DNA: TGTGCCAGCAGCTTAGAGGAGGGTTTCGGCCACGAAGCTTTCTTT
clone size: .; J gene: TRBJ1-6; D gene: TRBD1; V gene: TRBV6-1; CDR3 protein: CASSELGQGNSPLHF; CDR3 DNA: TGTGCCAGCAGTGAATTGGGACAGGGCAATTCACCCCTCCACTTT
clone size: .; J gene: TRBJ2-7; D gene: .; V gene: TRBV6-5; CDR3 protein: CASSPGQTYEQYF; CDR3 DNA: TGTGCCAGCAGCCCCGGACAGACCTACGAGCAGTACTTC
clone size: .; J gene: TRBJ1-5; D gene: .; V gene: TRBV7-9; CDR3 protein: CASSVEGRQPQHF; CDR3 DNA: TGTGCCAGCAGCGTTGAGGGGAGGCAGCCCCAGCATTTT
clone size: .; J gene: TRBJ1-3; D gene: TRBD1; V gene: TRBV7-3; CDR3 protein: CASIRDRAGNTIYF; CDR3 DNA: TGTGCCAGCATCCGGGACAGGGCTGGAAACACCATATATTTT
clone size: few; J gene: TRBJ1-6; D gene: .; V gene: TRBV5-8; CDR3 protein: CASSLVVSPLHF; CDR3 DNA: TGTGCCAGCAGCTTGGTAGTGTCACCCCTCCACTTT
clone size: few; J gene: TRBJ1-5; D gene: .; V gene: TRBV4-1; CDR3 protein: CASSHPLPGLQAGNNQPQHF; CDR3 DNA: TGCGCCAGCAGCCACCCTTTACCGGGACTCCAAGCGGGGAACAATCAGCCCCAGCATTTT
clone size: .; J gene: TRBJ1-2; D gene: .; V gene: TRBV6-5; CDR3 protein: CASGRGTPNYGYPF; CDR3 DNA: TGTGCCAGCGGGCGGGGGACTCCCAACTATGGCTACCCCTTC
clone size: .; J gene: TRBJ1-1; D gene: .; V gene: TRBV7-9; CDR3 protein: CASSLGGTDLEAFF; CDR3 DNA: TGTGCCAGCAGCTTAGGCGGAACCGACCTAGAAGCTTTCTTT
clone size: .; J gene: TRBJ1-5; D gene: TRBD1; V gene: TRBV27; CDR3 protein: CASSPDRGNQPQHF; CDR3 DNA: TGTGCCAGCAGCCCGGACAGGGGAAATCAGCCCCAGCATTTT
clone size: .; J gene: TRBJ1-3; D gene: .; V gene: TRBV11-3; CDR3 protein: CASSKTPGRAGNTIYF; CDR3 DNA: TGTGCCAGCAGCAAAACCCCGGGGAGGGCTGGAAACACCATATATTTT
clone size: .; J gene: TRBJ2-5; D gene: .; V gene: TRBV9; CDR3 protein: CASGRASETQYF; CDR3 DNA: TGTGCCAGCGGCAGGGCGTCGGAGACCCAGTACTTC
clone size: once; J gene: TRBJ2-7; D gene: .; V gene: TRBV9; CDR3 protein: CASSPALTGEQYF; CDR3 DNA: TGTGCCAGCAGCCCGGCACTGACCGGGGAGCAGTACTTC
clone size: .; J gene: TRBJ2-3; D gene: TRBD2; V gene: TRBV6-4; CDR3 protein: CASSDSTSGGTDTQYF; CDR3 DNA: TGTGCCAGCAGTGACTCGACTAGCGGGGGTACAGATACGCAGTATTTT
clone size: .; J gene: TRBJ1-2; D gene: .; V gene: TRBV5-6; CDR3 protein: CASSYPGLYGYTF; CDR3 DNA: TGTGCCAGCAGCTATCCGGGTCTCTATGGCTACACCTTC
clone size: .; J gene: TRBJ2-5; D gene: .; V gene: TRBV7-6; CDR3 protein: CASSREGGGRETQYF; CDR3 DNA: TGTGCCAGCAGCCGAGAGGGGGGGGGCCGAGAGACCCAGTACTTC
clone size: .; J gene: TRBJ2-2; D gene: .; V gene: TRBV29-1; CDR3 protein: CSVRHTNTGELFF; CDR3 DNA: TGCAGCGTTCGACACACGAACACCGGGGAGCTGTTTTTT
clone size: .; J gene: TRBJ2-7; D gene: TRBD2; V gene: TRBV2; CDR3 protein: CASSDPGGGAAYEQYF; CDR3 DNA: TGTGCCAGCAGTGATCCGGGCGGGGGGGCTGCCTACGAGCAGTACTTC
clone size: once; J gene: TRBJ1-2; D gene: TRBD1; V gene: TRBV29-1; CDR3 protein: CSVNQRQGAHGYTF; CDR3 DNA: TGCAGCGTTAACCAGAGGCAGGGGGCCCACGGCTACACCTTC
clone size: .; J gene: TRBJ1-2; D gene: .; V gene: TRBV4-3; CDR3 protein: CASSQSNKRGYTF; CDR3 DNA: TGCGCCAGCAGCCAATCGAATAAACGGGGCTACACCTTC